Listed below are T cell receptor beta chains from one sample, sequenced in a study of spatial heterogeneity in lung cancer. Using its own MiXCR run on the 5' RACE reads, TCRdb lists one record per CDR3 protein. Of roughly 11,000 distinct CDR3 sequences listed, 13% to 15% are singletons. Source: lung tumor tissue, taken at surgery. Receptors originate from a male donor with early-stage non-small cell lung cancer. The CDR3 runs from the conserved cysteine through the conserved F or W. A D gene is named only where the DNA matches it firmly. A clone size is listed for some rows: how often the clone was seen (once, few, many), or a class if it is expanded.

v_call,clone_size,j_call,d_call,cdr3_aa,cdr3_nt
TRBV18,many,TRBJ2-1,.,CASSPLANYNEQFF,TGTGCCAGCTCACCCCTAGCTAACTACAATGAGCAGTTCTTC
TRBV7-2,.,TRBJ2-1,TRBD1,CASSTQPGQGYNEQFF,TGTGCCAGCAGCACCCAACCGGGACAGGGTTACAATGAGCAGTTCTTC
TRBV6-6,many,TRBJ2-2,TRBD1,CASSWDRVDTGELFF,TGTGCCAGCAGTTGGGACAGGGTTGACACCGGGGAGCTGTTTTTT
TRBV6-1,.,TRBJ1-1,.,CASRGIGQSAEAFF,TGTGCCAGCAGGGGTATTGGACAGTCTGCTGAAGCTTTCTTT
TRBV7-2,few,TRBJ2-4,.,CASSPSMAKNIQYF,TGTGCCAGCAGCCCGAGTATGGCCAAAAACATTCAGTACTTC
TRBV20-1,many,TRBJ2-7,TRBD1,CSASSPGQGDYEQYF,TGCAGTGCTAGCTCACCGGGACAGGGGGACTACGAGCAGTACTTC
TRBV2,.,TRBJ2-7,.,CASSGGLASTPYEQYF,TGTGCCAGCAGTGGGGGGCTAGCGTCAACTCCCTACGAGCAGTACTTC
TRBV20-1,medium-sized,TRBJ1-1,TRBD1,CSAIQGAVKNTEAFF,TGCAGTGCTATTCAGGGGGCGGTTAAAAACACTGAAGCTTTCTTT
TRBV9,many,TRBJ2-5,TRBD1,CASSRTGTGRGETQYF,TGTGCCAGCAGCCGAACCGGGACAGGGAGGGGAGAGACCCAGTACTTC
TRBV6-1,many,TRBJ2-7,TRBD2,CASSEASGRHEQYF,TGTGCCAGCAGTGAAGCCAGCGGGAGACACGAGCAGTACTTC
TRBV24-1,few,TRBJ2-5,.,CATSDPLGQETQYF,TGTGCCACCAGTGACCCCCTGGGCCAAGAGACCCAGTACTTC
TRBV2,medium-sized,TRBJ2-7,.,CASSPGLGSYEQYF,TGTGCCAGCAGCCCCGGCCTTGGCAGCTACGAGCAGTACTTC
TRBV12-3/TRBV12-4,many,TRBJ2-7,TRBD2,CASTLGTSGLGNEQYF,TGTGCCAGCACTCTCGGGACTAGCGGGCTGGGAAACGAGCAGTACTTC
TRBV20-1,many,TRBJ2-7,.,CSARSPDGGHEQYF,TGCAGTGCTAGATCACCGGACGGGGGCCACGAGCAGTACTTC
TRBV6-4,few,TRBJ1-1,.,CASSPGRGENTEAFF,TGTGCCAGCAGCCCTGGGAGGGGAGAAAACACTGAAGCTTTCTTT
TRBV11-2,many,TRBJ1-5,.,CASSRSDSNQPQHF,TGTGCCAGCAGCCGATCCGATAGCAATCAGCCCCAGCATTTT
TRBV2,many,TRBJ1-1,.,CASSLEPWTEAFF,TGTGCCAGCAGCTTGGAGCCTTGGACTGAAGCTTTCTTT
TRBV5-1,.,TRBJ2-1,TRBD2,CASSFSGAQFF,TGCGCCAGCAGCTTTAGCGGGGCCCAGTTCTTC
TRBV6-5,.,TRBJ1-5,.,CASSEGSGGNQPQHF,TGTGCCAGCAGTGAAGGGTCGGGGGGTAATCAGCCCCAGCATTTT
TRBV29-1,many,TRBJ2-7,TRBD1,CSVQPGQGAYEQYF,TGCAGCGTTCAACCGGGACAGGGCGCCTACGAGCAGTACTTC
TRBV7-2,many,TRBJ2-5,.,CASSLVPQETQYF,TGTGCCAGCAGCTTAGTACCCCAAGAGACCCAGTACTTC
TRBV7-4,many,TRBJ1-6,.,CASSLSGRVNSPLHF,TGTGCCAGCAGCTTATCCGGCAGGGTTAATTCACCCCTCCACTTT
TRBV29-1,.,TRBJ2-5,.,CSARTVQETQYF,TGCAGCGCACGGACAGTGCAAGAGACCCAGTACTTC
TRBV7-2,medium-sized,TRBJ2-5,.,CASRVEGTQYF,TGTGCCAGCAGAGTAGAGGGGACCCAGTACTTC
TRBV28,few,TRBJ2-3,.,CAIGPATDTQYF,TGTGCCATAGGTCCAGCCACAGATACGCAGTATTTT
TRBV20-1,.,TRBJ2-1,.,CSARDPTRGYNEQFF,TGCAGTGCTAGAGATCCCACAAGGGGCTACAATGAGCAGTTCTTC
TRBV28,many,TRBJ2-7,TRBD2,CASSSPSSGGNQQYF,TGTGCCAGCAGTTCTCCATCTAGCGGGGGGAACCAGCAGTACTTC
TRBV19,large,TRBJ1-5,.,CASSTPLATTGYNQPQHF,TGTGCCAGTAGTACCCCCTTAGCTACTACAGGGTACAATCAGCCCCAGCATTTT
TRBV7-2,many,TRBJ2-1,.,CASSLAPGAQYEQFF,TGTGCCAGCAGCTTAGCGCCGGGGGCTCAATATGAGCAGTTCTTC